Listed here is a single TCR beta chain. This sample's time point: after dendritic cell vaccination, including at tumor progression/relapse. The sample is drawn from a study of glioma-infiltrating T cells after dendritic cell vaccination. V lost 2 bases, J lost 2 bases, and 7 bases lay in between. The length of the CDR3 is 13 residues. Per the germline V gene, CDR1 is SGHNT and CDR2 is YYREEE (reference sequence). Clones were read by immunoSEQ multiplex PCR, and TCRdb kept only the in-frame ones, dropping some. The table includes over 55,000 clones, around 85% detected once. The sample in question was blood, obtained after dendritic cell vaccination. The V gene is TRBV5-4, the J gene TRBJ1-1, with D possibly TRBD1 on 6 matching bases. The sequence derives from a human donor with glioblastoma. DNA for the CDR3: TGTGCCAGCAGCTTACAGGGAAACACTGAAGCTTTCTTT. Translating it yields CASSLQGNTEAFF.